A single sample gave rise to the 16 T cell receptor beta chains below, sequenced in a study of Graves' ophthalmopathy and Graves' hyperthyroidism. Amplifying from RNA transcripts, the study obtained TCR beta CDR3 regions. Investigators did first-round RT-PCR with HTBI primers, then second-round multiplex PCR. TCRdb passed the multiplex PCR reads through MiXCR, listing each CDR3 protein once. The data contain a few hundred thousand distinct CDR3 sequences, 17% of them singletons. The specimen was peripheral blood. The receptors were sampled from an adult man with Graves' ophthalmopathy.

In its sample, this clonotype was seen many times. The CDR3 loop is CASSPISGMGNEQYF. The DNA of the CDR3 is TGCGCCAGCAGCCCGATTAGCGGGATGGGGAACGAGCAGTACTTC. This chain uses TRBV4-1 with TRBJ2-7, with TRBD2 matching 8 bases. This CDR3 has 15 residues. V dropped 4 bases and J dropped 5; count of bases not matched to a gene: 10. The V gene's germline CDR1 is MGHRA and CDR2 YSYEKL.

This chain joins TRBV5-4 and TRBJ2-6, with a weak D call TRBD1 (6 bases). This CDR3 has 19 amino acids. Trimming took 1 base from V and 0 from J, leaving 17 bases between them. From germline, CDR1 is SGHNT and CDR2 YYREEE (reference sequence). CDR3 amino acids: CASSLLGQGFYSGANVLTF. Written as DNA, the CDR3 is TGTGCCAGCAGCTTGTTGGGACAAGGATTCTACTCTGGGGCCAACGTCCTGACTTTC.

This clonotype was counted at least ten times. This chain uses TRBV5-6 with TRBJ1-6, with TRBD1 matching 7 bases. Germline lookup yields CDR1 SGHDT and CDR2 YYEEEE. The length of the CDR3 is 19 residues. Losses at the gene ends were 4 bases for V and 3 bases for J; bases not matched to a gene: 16. The CDR3 DNA reads as TGTGCCAGCAGCAGGAGGAAGGTGGACAGGAGTTACTATAATTCACCCCTCCACTTT. Amino acids: CASSRRKVDRSYYNSPLHF.

This clonotype was detected many times. The chain has TRBV11-2 and TRBJ1-5; D is possibly TRBD1 (6 bases). CDR3 length: 17 amino acids. Germline lookup yields CDR1 SGHAT and CDR2 FQNNGV. V lost 5 bases and J 3 bases, leaving 20 bases between the germline ends. DNA for the CDR3: TGTGCCAGCAGCCTGACAGGCTCTGCAGGGGTCAATCAGCCCCAGCATTTT. Protein sequence: CASSLTGSAGVNQPQHF. Full variable domain (remainder filled in from reference TRBV11-2 and TRBJ1-5): EAGVAQSPRYKIIEKRQSVAFWCNPISGHATLYWYQQILGQGPKLLIQFQNNGVVDDSQLPKDRFSAERLKGVDSTLKIQPAKLEDSAVYLCASSLTGSAGVNQPQHFGDGTRLSIL.

At least ten counts were recorded for this clonotype. This chain links TRBV19 with TRBJ1-5; D gene ambiguous. CDR1 is LNHDA, CDR2 SQIVND, per germline (reference sequence). Deletions cut 6 bases from V and 8 bases from J, with 14 bases between. The CDR3 extends over 13 amino acids. CDR3 region: CASSRGAREPQHF. The CDR3 nucleotides read TGTGCCAGTAGCAGAGGTGCTCGTGAGCCCCAGCATTTT.

This clonotype came up many times. The chain is built from TRBV9 and TRBJ1-1; D not certain. Trimming removed 3 bases from V and 2 bases from J, with 11 bases in between. There are 14 residues in the CDR3. CDR1 is SGDLS, CDR2 YYNGEE, per germline. For the CDR3, the DNA is TGTGCCAGCAGCGCCACTACAGTTAACACTGAAGCTTTCTTT. Its protein is CASSATTVNTEAFF.

The sample holds many counts of this clonotype. The chain carries TRBV11-2 and TRBJ2-7; TRBD2 matches 8 bases. Trimming took 2 bases from V and 3 from J; bases not matched to a gene: 6. In germline, CDR1 is SGHAT, CDR2 FQNNGV. The CDR3 is 15 amino acids. CDR3 sequence: CASSLQTGLGYEQYF. As DNA, the CDR3 is TGTGCCAGCAGCTTACAAACGGGACTAGGCTACGAGCAGTACTTC.

This clonotype was counted ten times or more. The chain has TRBV11-3 and TRBJ2-7, with a tentative D call TRBD1 (6 bases). The CDR3 length is 16 residues. V dropped 1 base and J dropped 0 bases, with 13 bases sitting between them. In germline, CDR1 is SGHNT, CDR2 YENEEA. For the CDR3, the DNA is TGTGCCAGCAGCTTAGGCCGGGACACCTACTCCTACGAGCAGTACTTC. Translating gives CASSLGRDTYSYEQYF.

This clonotype was recorded at least ten times. V is TRBV30 and J is TRBJ1-6, with D possibly being TRBD1 (5 bases). The CDR3 consists of 14 residues. The ends were cut back, 0 bases at V and 7 bases at J, with 10 bases in the middle. From germline, CDR1 is GTSNPN and CDR2 SVGIG (reference sequence). The CDR3 spells CAWSVPGTNSPLHF. The CDR3 coding sequence is TGTGCCTGGAGTGTACCCGGGACCAATTCACCCCTCCACTTT. Complete variable domain (other parts from reference TRBV30 and TRBJ1-6): SQTIHQWPATLVQPVGSPLSLECTVEGTSNPNLYWYRQAAGRGLQLLFYSVGIGQISSEVPQNLSASRPQDRQFILSSKKLLLSDSGFYLCAWSVPGTNSPLHFGNGTRLTVT.

In its sample, this clonotype was seen many times. The CDR3 spells CASRIGGPSQNTIYF. CDR3 nucleotide sequence: TGTGCCAGCAGAATCGGAGGACCGTCCCAAAACACCATATATTTT. This chain joins TRBV12-3 or TRBV12-4 and TRBJ1-3; no reliable D call. V was shortened by 6 bases and J by 6 bases, with 18 bases between the two germline ends. CDR3 length equals 15 residues.

Points on this clonotype: One junction end does not reproduce the germline sequence, and a read error may be involved. The V and J genes are TRBV4-3 and TRBJ1-5, with D possibly matching TRBD1 (5 bases). From germline, CDR1 is LGHNA and CDR2 YSLEER. The CDR3 length is 13 residues. The DNA of the CDR3 is TGCGCCAGCAGCGTCAGGGTGGATCAGCCCCAGCCTTTT. As protein: CASSVRVDQPQPF.

In its sample, this clonotype was seen many times. V and J are TRBV5-1 and TRBJ2-5; 7 bases line up with TRBD1. Germline-derived CDR1 and CDR2 are SGHRS and YFSETQ. This CDR3 is 14 amino acids long. Trimming cost V 3 bases and J 2 bases; bases outside gene matches: 4. The chain's CDR3 is CASSSGQPQETQYF. The CDR3 DNA reads as TGCGCCAGCAGCTCGGGACAGCCACAAGAGACCCAGTACTTC. The whole variable domain, filled in from reference TRBV5-1 and TRBJ2-5, reads KAGVTQTPRYLIKTRGQQVTLSCSPISGHRSVSWYQQTPGQGLQFLFEYFSETQRNKGNFPGRFSGRQFSNSRSEMNVSTLELGDSALYLCASSSGQPQETQYFGPGTRLLVL.

In its sample, this clonotype was seen many times. The rearrangement links TRBV5-1 to TRBJ2-5; perhaps TRBD1 as D (6 bases). The V end lost 4 bases, the J end lost 2 bases, and 12 bases lay between the germline ends. CDR1 and CDR2 (germline): SGHRS, YFSETQ. This CDR3 contains 14 residues. CDR3 DNA: TGCGCCAGCAGCGCCTGGACAGAGCAAGAGACCCAGTACTTC. It specifies CASSAWTEQETQYF.

This clonotype was seen many times. V gene TRBV12-3 or TRBV12-4 combines with J gene TRBJ2-2; 9 nucleotides match TRBD1. This CDR3 has 17 residues. J was trimmed by 5 bases and V by 3 bases; bases with no gene match: 10. CDR3 sequence: CASSLGSGTGNTGELFF. CDR3 DNA sequence: TGTGCCAGCAGTTTGGGTTCCGGGACAGGGAATACCGGGGAGCTGTTTTTT.

This clonotype was observed at least ten times. CDR3 in amino acids: CAISEGSDRDLHEQYF. CDR3 coding DNA: TGTGCCATCAGTGAGGGGTCGGATCGGGATTTGCACGAGCAGTACTTC. This chain connects TRBV10-3 to TRBJ2-7, with a possible D match to TRBD2 (5 bases). In germline, CDR1 is ENHRY, CDR2 SYGVKD. The CDR3 sequence is 16 residues long. Trimming left V 2 bases short and J 5 bases short, with 19 bases between.

The table lists this clonotype with a few counts. One base away lies a much larger clone, so this may be a sequencing read error. The gene calls are TRBV11-2 and TRBJ2-2, with 7 bases that match TRBD2. The CDR3 is 16 residues long. V shed 5 bases, J shed 6 bases, and the junction held 12 bases outside the gene matches. Germline V gene data show CDR1 as SGHAT and CDR2 as FQNNGV. The CDR3 DNA follows: TGTGCCAGCAGCCCGCGGGAGTGGTATTTGGCCGGGGAGCTGTTTTTT. Protein product: CASSPREWYLAGELFF. Filled out from reference TRBV11-2 and TRBJ2-2, the complete variable domain reads EAGVAQSPRYKIIEKRQSVAFWCNPISGHATLYWYQQILGQGPKLLIQFQNNGVVDDSQLPKDRFSAERLKGVDSTLKIQPAKLEDSAVYLCASSPREWYLAGELFFGEGSRLTVL.